The T cell receptor (beta chain) under discussion was sequenced for a study of T cells in Graves' hyperthyroidism and ophthalmopathy. Study information: Initial diagnosis, before any treatment, was when peripheral blood was collected.

This clonotype was counted a few times. The diagnostic basis comprised clinical symptoms, serum thyroxine and TRAb, thyroid ultrasound and orbital computed tomography. The source material, RNA transcripts, was used to amplify TCR beta CDR3 regions. The HTBI primer set drove a first-round RT-PCR of the TCR CDR3. Using its own MiXCR run on the multiplex PCR reads, TCRdb lists one record per CDR3 protein. The sample carries roughly 400,000 distinct CDR3 sequences, around 25% recorded once. This CDR3 region has 14 residues. The V end was cut by 0 bases, the J end by 8 bases, with 12 bases between. The germline CDR1 and CDR2 sequences are SGDLS and YYNGEE.

The sequenced material came from blood. The V gene is TRBV9, the J gene TRBJ2-4; no firm D call. The receptor was derived from a man aged 50 to 60 with Graves' hyperthyroidism. CDR3 nucleotides: TGTGCCAGCAGCGTAGGCGGTTTCGAAGACATTCAGTACTTC. Translation gives CASSVGGFEDIQYF.